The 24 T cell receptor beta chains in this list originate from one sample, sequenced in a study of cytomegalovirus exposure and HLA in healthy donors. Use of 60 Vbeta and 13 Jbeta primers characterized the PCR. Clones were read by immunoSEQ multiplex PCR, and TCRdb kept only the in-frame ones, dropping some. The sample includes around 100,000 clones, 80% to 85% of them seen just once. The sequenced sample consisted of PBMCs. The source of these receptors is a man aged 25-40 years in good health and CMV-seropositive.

The CDR3 here is CASSLGSHGTSQETQYF. CDR3 DNA: TGCGCCAGCAGCTTGGGAAGCCACGGGACTAGCCAAGAGACCCAGTACTTC. V gene TRBV5-1 combines with J gene TRBJ2-5, with 8 bases lining up with TRBD2. CDR1 is SGHRS and CDR2 is YFSETQ in the germline V gene. The CDR3 totals 17 residues. Losses at the gene ends were 0 bases for V and 1 base for J; bases not matched to a gene: 8.

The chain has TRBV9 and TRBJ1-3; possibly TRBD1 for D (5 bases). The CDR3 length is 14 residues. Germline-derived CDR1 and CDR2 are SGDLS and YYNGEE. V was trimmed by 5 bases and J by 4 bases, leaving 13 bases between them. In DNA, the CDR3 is TGTGCCAGCAGTTCCCAGGGTTACGGAAACACCATATATTTT. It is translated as CASSSQGYGNTIYF.

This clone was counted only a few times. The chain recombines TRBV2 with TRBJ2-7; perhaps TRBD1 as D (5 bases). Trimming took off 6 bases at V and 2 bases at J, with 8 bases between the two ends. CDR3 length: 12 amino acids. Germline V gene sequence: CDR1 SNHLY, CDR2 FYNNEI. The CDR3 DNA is TGTGCCAGCAGCCTCAGGGCCTACGAGCAGTACTTC. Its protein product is CASSLRAYEQYF.

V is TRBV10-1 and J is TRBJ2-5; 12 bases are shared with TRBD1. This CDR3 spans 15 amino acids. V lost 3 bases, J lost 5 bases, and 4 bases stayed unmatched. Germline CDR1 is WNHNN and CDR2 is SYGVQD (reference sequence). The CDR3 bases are TGCGCCAGCAGTGACCGGGACAGGGGGCAGGAGACCCAGTACTTC. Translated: CASSDRDRGQETQYF.

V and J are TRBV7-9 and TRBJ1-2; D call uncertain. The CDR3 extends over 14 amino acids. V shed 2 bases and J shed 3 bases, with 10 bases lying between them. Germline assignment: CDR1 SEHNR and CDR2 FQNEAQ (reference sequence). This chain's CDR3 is CASSLKARHYGYTF. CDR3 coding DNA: TGTGCCAGCAGCTTAAAAGCCAGGCACTATGGCTACACCTTC.

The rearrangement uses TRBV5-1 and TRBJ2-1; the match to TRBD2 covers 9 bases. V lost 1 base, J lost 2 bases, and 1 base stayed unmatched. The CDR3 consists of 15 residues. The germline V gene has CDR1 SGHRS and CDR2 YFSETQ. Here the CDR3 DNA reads TGCGCCAGCAGCTTGAGACTAGCGGCCTACAATGAGCAGTTCTTC. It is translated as CASSLRLAAYNEQFF.

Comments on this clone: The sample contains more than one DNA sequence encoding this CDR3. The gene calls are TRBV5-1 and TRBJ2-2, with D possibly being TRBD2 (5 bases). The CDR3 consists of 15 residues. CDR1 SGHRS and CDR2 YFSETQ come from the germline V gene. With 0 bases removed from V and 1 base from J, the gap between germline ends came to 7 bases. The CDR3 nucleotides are TGCGCCAGCAGCTTGGCCGCGGGGAACACCGGGGAGCTGTTTTTT. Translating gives CASSLAAGNTGELFF.

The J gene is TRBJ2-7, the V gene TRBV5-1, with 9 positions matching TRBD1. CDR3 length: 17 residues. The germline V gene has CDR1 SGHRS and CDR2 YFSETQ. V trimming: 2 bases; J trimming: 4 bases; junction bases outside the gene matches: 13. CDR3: CASSLRRAGQGLYEQYF. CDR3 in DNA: TGCGCCAGCAGCTTACGGCGAGCGGGACAGGGTTTGTACGAGCAGTACTTC.

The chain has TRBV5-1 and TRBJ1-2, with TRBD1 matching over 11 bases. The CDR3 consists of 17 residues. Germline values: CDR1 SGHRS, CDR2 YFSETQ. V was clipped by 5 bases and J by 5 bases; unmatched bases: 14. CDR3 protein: CASSPADRGRFRYGYTF. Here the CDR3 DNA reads TGCGCCAGCAGTCCGGCGGACAGGGGGCGGTTTCGGTATGGCTACACCTTC.

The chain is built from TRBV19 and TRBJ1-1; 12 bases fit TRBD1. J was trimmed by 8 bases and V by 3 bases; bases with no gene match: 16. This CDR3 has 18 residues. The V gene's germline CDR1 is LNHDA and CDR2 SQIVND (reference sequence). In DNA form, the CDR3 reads TGTGCCAGTAGTATCCTTTCCGGGACAGGGGGCGCGCCATTCGAAGCTTTCTTT. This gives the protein CASSILSGTGGAPFEAFF.

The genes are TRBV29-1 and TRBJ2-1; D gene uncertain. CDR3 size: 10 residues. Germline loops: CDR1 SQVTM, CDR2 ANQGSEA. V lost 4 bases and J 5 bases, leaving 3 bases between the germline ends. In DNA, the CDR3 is TGCAGCGTTGCGGACAATGAGCAGTTCTTC. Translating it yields CSVADNEQFF.

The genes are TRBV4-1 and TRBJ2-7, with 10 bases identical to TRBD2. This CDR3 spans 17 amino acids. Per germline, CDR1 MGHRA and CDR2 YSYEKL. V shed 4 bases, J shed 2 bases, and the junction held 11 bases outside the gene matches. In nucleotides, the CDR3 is TGCGCCAGCAGCCGCCTAGCCCGCAGCGGGGGGGCCTACGAGCAGTACTTC. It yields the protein CASSRLARSGGAYEQYF.

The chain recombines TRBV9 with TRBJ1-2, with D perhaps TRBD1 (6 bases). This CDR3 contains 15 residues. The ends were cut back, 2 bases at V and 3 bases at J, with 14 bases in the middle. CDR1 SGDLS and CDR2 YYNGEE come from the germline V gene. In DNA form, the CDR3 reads TGTGCCAGCAGCGTTACAGGGTTTTCGGACTATGGCTACACCTTC. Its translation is CASSVTGFSDYGYTF.

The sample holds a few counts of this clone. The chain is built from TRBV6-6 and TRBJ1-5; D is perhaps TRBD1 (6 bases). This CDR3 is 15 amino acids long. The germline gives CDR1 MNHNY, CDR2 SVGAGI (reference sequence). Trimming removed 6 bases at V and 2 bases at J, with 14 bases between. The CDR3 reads CASRPRGWGNQPQHF. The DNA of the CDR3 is TGTGCCAGCAGGCCAAGGGGGTGGGGCAATCAGCCCCAGCATTTT.

The CDR3 DNA sequence: TGTGCCAGCAGCTCTGGGGGGAACTATGGCTACACCTTC. This encodes CASSSGGNYGYTF. V is TRBV7-2 and J is TRBJ1-2; D is perhaps TRBD1 (5 bases). Germline loops: CDR1 SGHTA, CDR2 FQGNSA. V lost 4 bases and J lost 2, with 8 bases in between. The CDR3 extends over 13 amino acids.

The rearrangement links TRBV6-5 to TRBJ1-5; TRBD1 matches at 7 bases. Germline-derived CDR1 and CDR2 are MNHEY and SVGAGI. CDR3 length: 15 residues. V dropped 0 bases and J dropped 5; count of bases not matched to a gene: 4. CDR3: CASSYSRQGDQPQHF. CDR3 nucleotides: TGTGCCAGCAGTTACTCGAGGCAGGGGGATCAGCCCCAGCATTTT.

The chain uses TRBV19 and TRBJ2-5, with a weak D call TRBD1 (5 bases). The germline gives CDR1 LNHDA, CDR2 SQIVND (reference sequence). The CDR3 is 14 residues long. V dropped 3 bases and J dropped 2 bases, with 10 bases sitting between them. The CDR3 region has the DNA TGTGCCAGTAGTATGGCAGGGTGGCAAGAGACCCAGTACTTC. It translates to CASSMAGWQETQYF.

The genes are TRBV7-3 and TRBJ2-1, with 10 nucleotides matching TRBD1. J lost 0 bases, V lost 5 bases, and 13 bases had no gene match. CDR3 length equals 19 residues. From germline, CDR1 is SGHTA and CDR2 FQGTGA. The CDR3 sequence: CASSLLRDRGPSSYNEQFF. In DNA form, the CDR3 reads TGTGCCAGCAGCCTACTCCGGGACAGGGGCCCTAGCTCCTACAATGAGCAGTTCTTC.

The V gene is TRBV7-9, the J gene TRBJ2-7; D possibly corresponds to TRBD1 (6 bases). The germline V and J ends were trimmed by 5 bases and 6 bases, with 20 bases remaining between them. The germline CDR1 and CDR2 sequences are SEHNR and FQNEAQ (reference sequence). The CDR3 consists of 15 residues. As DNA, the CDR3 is TGTGCCAGCAGCCTTAGGACCGTAACAGGGCTCGAGCAGTACTTC. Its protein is CASSLRTVTGLEQYF. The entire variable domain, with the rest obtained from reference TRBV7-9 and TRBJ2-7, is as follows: DTGVSQNPRHKITKRGQNVTFRCDPISEHNRLYWYRQTLGQGPEFLTYFQNEAQLEKSRLLSDRFSAERPKGSFSTLEIQRTEQGDSAMYLCASSLRTVTGLEQYFGPGTRLTVT.

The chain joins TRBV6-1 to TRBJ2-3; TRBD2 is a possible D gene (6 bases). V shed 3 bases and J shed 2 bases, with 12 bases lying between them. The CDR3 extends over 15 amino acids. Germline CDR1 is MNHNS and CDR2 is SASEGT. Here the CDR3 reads CASSDRSSATDTQYF. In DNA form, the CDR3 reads TGTGCCAGCAGTGATCGTTCTAGCGCCACAGATACGCAGTATTTT.

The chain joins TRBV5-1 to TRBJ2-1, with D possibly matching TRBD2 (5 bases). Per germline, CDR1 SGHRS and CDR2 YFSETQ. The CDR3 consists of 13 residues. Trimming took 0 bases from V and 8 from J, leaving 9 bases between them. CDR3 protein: CASSLAGSDEQFF. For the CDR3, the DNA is TGCGCCAGCAGCTTGGCTGGGAGCGATGAGCAGTTCTTC.

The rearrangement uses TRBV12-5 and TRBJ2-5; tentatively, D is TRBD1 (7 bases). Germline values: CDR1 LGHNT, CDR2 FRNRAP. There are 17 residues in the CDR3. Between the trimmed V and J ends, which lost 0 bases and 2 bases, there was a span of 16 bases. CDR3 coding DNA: TGTGCTAGTGGTTTGGTACTGACTCAGGGGGGTCAAGAGACCCAGTACTTC. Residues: CASGLVLTQGGQETQYF.

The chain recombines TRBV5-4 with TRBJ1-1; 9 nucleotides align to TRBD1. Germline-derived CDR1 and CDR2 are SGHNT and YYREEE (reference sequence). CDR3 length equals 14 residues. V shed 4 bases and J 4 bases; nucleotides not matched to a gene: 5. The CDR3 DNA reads TGTGCCAGCAGCAAGGGACAGGGTGGCACTGAAGCTTTCTTT. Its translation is CASSKGQGGTEAFF.

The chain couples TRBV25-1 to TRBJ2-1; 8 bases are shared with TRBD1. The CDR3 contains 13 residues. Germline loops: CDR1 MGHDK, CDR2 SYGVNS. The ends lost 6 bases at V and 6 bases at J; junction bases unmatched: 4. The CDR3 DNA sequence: TGTGCCAGCAGCCGGGACAGGATCAATGAGCAGTTCTTC. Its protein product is CASSRDRINEQFF. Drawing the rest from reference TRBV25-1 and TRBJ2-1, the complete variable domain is EADIYQTPRYLVIGTGKKITLECSQTMGHDKMYWYQQDPGMELHLIHYSYGVNSTEKGDLSSESTVSRIRTEHFPLTLESARPSHTSQYLCASSRDRINEQFFGPGTRLTVL.